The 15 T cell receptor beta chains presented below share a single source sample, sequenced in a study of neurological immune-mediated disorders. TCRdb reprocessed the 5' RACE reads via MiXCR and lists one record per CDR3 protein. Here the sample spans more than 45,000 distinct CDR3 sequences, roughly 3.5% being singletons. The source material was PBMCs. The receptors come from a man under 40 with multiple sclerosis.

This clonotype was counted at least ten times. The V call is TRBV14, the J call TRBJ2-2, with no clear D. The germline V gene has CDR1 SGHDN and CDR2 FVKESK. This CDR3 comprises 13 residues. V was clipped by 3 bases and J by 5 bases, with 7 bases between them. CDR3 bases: TGTGCCAGCAGCCAGACGGCAACCGGGGAGCTGTTTTTT. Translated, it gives CASSQTATGELFF.

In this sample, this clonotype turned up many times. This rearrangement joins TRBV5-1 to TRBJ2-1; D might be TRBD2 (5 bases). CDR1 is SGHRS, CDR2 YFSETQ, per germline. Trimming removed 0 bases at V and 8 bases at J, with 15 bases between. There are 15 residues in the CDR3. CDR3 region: CASSLASMLGDEQFF. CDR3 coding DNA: TGCGCCAGCAGCTTGGCCTCTATGCTCGGGGATGAGCAGTTCTTC.

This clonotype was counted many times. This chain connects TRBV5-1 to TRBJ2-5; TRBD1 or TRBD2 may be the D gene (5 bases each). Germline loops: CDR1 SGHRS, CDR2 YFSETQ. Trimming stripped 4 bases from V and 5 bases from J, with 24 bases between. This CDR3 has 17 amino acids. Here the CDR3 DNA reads TGCGCCAGCAGCCTCCCCGCCGGGGCCTGGGCGGGTGAGACCCAGTACTTC. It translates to CASSLPAGAWAGETQYF.

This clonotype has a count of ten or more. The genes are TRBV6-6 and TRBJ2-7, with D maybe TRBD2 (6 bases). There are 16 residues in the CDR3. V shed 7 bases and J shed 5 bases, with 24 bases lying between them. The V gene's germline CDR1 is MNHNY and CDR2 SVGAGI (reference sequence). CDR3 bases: TGTGCCAGCAAGGCCCGCGGGGACTCCAACGGAGACGAGCAGTACTTC. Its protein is CASKARGDSNGDEQYF.

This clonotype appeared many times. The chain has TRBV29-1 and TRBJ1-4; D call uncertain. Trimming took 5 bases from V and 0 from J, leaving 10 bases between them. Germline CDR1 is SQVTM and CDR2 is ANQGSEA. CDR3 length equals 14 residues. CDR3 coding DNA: TGCAGCGTTTCCGTAAGAGCAACTAATGAAAAACTGTTTTTT. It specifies CSVSVRATNEKLFF.

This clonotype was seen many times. The CDR3 DNA reads as TGTGCCAGCAGTTCTCGACAGGGCCATCAGCCCCAGCATTTT. Its protein product is CASSSRQGHQPQHF. The chain couples TRBV28 to TRBJ1-5; TRBD1 agrees at 7 bases. V trimming: 4 bases; J trimming: 5 bases; junction bases outside the gene matches: 5. Germline V gene lookup returns CDR1 MDHEN and CDR2 SYDVKM. CDR3 size: 14 residues.

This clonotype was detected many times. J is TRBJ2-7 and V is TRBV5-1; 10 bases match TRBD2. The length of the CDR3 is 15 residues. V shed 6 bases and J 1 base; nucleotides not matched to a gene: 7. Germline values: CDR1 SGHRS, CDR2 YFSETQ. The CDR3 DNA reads TGCGCCAGCACCGAGCGGGGGGGCTTTTCCTACGAGCAGTACTTC. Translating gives CASTERGGFSYEQYF.

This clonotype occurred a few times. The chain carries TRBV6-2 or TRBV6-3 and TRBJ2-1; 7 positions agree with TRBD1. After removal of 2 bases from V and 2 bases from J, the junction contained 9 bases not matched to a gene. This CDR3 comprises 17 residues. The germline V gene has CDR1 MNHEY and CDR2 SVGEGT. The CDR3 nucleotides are TGTGCCAGCAGTTACAGGTGGGGGACAGTCACCTACAATGAGCAGTTCTTC. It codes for CASSYRWGTVTYNEQFF.

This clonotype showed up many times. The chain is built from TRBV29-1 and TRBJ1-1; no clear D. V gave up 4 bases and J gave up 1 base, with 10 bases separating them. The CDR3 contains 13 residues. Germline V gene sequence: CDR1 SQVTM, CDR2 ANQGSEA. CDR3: CSVVISWNTEAFF. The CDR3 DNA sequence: TGCAGCGTTGTTATTTCATGGAACACTGAAGCTTTCTTT.

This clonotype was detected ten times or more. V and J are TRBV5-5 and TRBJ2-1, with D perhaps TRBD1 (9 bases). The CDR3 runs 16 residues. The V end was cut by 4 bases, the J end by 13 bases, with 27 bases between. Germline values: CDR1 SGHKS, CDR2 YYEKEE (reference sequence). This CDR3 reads CASSAPGQGAGEIQFF. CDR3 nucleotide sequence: TGTGCCAGCAGCGCCCCGGGACAGGGAGCGGGGGAAATACAGTTCTTC.

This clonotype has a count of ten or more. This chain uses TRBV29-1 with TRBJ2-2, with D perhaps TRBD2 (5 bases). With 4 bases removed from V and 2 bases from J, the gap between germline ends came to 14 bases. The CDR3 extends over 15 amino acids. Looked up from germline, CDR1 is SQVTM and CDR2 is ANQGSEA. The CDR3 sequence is CSVVVPGTNTGELFF. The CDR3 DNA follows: TGCAGCGTTGTAGTTCCGGGAACTAACACCGGGGAGCTGTTTTTT.

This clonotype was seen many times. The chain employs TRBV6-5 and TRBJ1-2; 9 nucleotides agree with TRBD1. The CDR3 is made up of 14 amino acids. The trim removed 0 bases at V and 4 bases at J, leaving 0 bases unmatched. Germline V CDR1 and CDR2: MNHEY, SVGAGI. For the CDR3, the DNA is TGTGCCAGCAGTTACTCGGGACAGGGCTATGGCTACACCTTC. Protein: CASSYSGQGYGYTF.

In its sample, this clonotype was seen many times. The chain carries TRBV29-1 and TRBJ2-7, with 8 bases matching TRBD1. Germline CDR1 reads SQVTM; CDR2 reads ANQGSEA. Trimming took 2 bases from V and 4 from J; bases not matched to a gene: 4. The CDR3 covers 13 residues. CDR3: CSVEYGTGYEQYF. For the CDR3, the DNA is TGCAGCGTTGAATACGGGACAGGTTACGAGCAGTACTTC.

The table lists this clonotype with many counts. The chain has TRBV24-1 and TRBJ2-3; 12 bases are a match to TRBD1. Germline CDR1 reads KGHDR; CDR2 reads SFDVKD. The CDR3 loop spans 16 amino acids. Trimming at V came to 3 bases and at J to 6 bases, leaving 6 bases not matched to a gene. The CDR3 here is CATSDPGQGASDTQYF. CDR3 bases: TGTGCCACCAGTGATCCGGGACAGGGGGCGTCCGATACGCAGTATTTT.

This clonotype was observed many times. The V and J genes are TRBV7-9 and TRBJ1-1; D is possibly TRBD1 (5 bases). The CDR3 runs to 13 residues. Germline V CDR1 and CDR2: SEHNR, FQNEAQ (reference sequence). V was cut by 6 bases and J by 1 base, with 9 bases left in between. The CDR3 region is CASSKQENTEAFF. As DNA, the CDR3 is TGTGCCAGCAGTAAACAGGAGAACACTGAAGCTTTCTTT. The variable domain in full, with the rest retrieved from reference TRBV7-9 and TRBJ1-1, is DTGVSQNPRHKITKRGQNVTFRCDPISEHNRLYWYRQTLGQGPEFLTYFQNEAQLEKSRLLSDRFSAERPKGSFSTLEIQRTEQGDSAMYLCASSKQENTEAFFGQGTRLTVV.